What follows describes a single T cell receptor beta chain. Its cognate antigen is unknown. The lymph nodes were axillary draining lymph nodes from breast cancer patients. The CDR3 has 16 amino acids. Germline trimming cut 1 base from V and 7 bases from J; bases unmatched to any gene: 9. CDR1 and CDR2 (germline): SGHDN, FVKESK. This entry comes from a study of breast tumors, draining lymph nodes, adjacent tissues. Points from the study as a whole: The data were judged consistent with most tumor T cells coming from lymph node and expanding in tumor.

TCRdb reanalysed the multiplex PCR reads using MiXCR and keeps one entry per CDR3 protein. The sample lists roughly 130,000 distinct CDR3 sequences; about 20% were seen once. The sample was axillary lymph node tissue. This sequence originates from a female donor with breast cancer. Some clones in this sample may be carry-over from other donors' samples. The V and J genes are TRBV14 and TRBJ2-4; 8 bases match TRBD2. CDR3 in DNA: TGTGCCAGCAGCCAAGCCGTGGATAGCGGGATGAACATTCAGTACTTC. This sequence encodes CASSQAVDSGMNIQYF.